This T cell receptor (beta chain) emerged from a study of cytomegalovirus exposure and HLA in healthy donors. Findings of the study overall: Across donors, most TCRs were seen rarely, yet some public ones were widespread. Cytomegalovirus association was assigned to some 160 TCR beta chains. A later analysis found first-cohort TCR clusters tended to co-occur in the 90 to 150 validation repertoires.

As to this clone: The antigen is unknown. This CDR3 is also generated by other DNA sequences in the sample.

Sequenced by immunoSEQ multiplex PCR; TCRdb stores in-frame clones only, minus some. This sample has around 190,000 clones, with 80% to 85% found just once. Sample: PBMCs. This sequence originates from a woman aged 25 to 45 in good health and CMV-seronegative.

The CDR3 reads CASSPRTSGTDTQYF. The CDR3 DNA is TGTGCCAGCTCACCCCGGACTAGCGGGACAGATACGCAGTATTTT. This chain uses TRBV18 with TRBJ2-3, with 11 bases lining up with TRBD2. With V trimmed by 3 bases and J by 3 bases, 2 bases remained unmatched. The CDR3 extends over 15 amino acids. Germline-derived CDR1 and CDR2 are KGHSH and LQKENI. Full variable domain (remainder filled in from reference TRBV18 and TRBJ2-3): NAGVMQNPRHLVRRRGQEARLRCSPMKGHSHVYWYRQLPEEGLKFMVYLQKENIIDESGMPKERFSAEFPKEGPSILRIQQVVRGDSAAYFCASSPRTSGTDTQYFGPGTRLTVL.